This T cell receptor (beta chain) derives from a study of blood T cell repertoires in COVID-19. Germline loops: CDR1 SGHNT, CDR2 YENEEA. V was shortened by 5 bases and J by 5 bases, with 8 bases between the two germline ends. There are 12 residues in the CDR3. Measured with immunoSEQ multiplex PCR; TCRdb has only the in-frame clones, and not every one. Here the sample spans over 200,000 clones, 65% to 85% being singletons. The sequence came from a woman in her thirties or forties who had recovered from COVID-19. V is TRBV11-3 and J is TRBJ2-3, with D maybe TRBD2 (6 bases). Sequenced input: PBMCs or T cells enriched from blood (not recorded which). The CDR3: CASSPTRDTQYF. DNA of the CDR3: TGTGCCAGCAGCCCGACTAGAGATACGCAGTATTTT.